These 21 T cell receptor beta chains were sequenced from one sample in a study of T cell clonality in common variable immunodeficiency. Measured with immunoSEQ multiplex PCR; TCRdb has only the in-frame clones, and not every one. In total the sample includes 30,000 to 40,000 clones, none of them seen once. What was sequenced was peripheral blood mononuclear cells. The receptors derive from a person aged 18 to 69 in good health.

Worth noting for this clone: The read ends 3 residues shy of where the CDR3 ends; the end is completed using the germline J gene. The rearrangement joins TRBV2 to TRBJ1-5, with D unclear. Trimming removed 6 bases from V and 7 bases from J, with 10 bases in between. The germline CDR1 and CDR2 sequences are SNHLY and FYNNEI. CDR3 length: 12 amino acids. The CDR3 bases that were read are TGTGCCAGCAGAGACGGGTGGCAGCCC. Encoded protein: CASRDGWQP. The CDR3 as a whole reads CASRDGWQPQHF.

Ten or more counts support this clone. The CDR3 goes on 3 residues after the read ends, and that part is filled in from the germline J gene. The chain is built from TRBV29-1 and TRBJ2-4; 8 bases match TRBD1. Germline assignment: CDR1 SQVTM and CDR2 ANQGSEA. The J segment lost 7 bases and the V segment lost 6 bases, leaving 8 bases of the junction unmatched. CDR3 length: 13 amino acids. The CDR3: CSVGTGQGNIQYF. The DNA read from the CDR3 is TGCAGCGTGGGGACAGGTCAAGGGAACATT.

On this clone itself: The sequence runs out 3 residues before the end of the CDR3; the remainder is reconstructed from the germline J gene. This chain joins TRBV2 and TRBJ2-3, with D maybe TRBD2 (6 bases). CDR3 length equals 15 residues. Germline-derived CDR1 and CDR2 are SNHLY and FYNNEI. CDR3 sequence reads: CASSYTSRELETQYF. The sequenced CDR3 bases are TGTGCCAGCAGTTATACTAGCAGGGAGCTGGAGACG.

This clone occurred many times. The read falls 3 residues short of the CDR3 end, and the missing part is taken from the germline J gene. The V gene is TRBV20-1, the J gene TRBJ2-4, with 16 bases that match TRBD2. Per germline, CDR1 DFQATT and CDR2 SNEGSKA (reference sequence). The CDR3 totals 15 residues. The CDR3 protein is CSARGLGTSGRVQYF. The DNA read from the CDR3 is TGCAGTGCTAGAGGACTCGGGACTAGCGGGAGGGTT.

This clone was observed at least ten times. Read sequence stops 3 residues before the CDR3 end, and the germline J gene provides the missing end. The J gene is TRBJ2-4, the V gene TRBV29-1; D gene ambiguous. This CDR3 region has 11 residues. The V gene's germline CDR1 is SQVTM and CDR2 ANQGSEA. Deletions cut 4 bases from V and 7 bases from J, with 8 bases between. The CDR3 DNA, read in part, is TGCAGCGTTGCTTCACTTAACATT. This translates into CSVASLNI. The complete CDR3 sequence is CSVASLNIQYF.

This clone occurred many times. The read is 3 residues too short to cover the CDR3 end, so that end is filled in from the germline J gene. The chain recombines TRBV12-3 or TRBV12-4 with TRBJ1-5; TRBD1 matches at 9 bases. The CDR3 spans 16 residues. Unmatched junction bases numbered 7, after V lost 6 bases and J lost 1 base. CDR3 DNA, as far as it was read: TGTGCCAGCAGCTCACAGGGGGCTATGAGCAATCAGCCC. Translating it yields CASSSQGAMSNQP. The whole CDR3 sequence is CASSSQGAMSNQPQHF.

This clone was counted many times. Read coverage stops 3 residues before the CDR3 terminus; the germline J gene supplies the remainder. The chain recombines TRBV2 with TRBJ2-1; D may be TRBD1 (5 bases). The germline V gene has CDR1 SNHLY and CDR2 FYNNEI. This CDR3 has 13 residues. The ends were cut back, 6 bases at V and 6 bases at J, with 12 bases in the middle. The CDR3 here is CASRRPRANEQFF. The CDR3 bases that were read are TGTGCCAGCAGACGCCCCAGGGCCAATGAG.

This clone came up many times. The read finishes 3 residues shy of the CDR3 end, and the germline J gene is used to complete it. V is TRBV20-1 and J is TRBJ2-1; 11 nucleotides agree with TRBD2. V shed 4 bases and J 6 bases; nucleotides not matched to a gene: 11. This CDR3 spans 16 amino acids. Germline CDR1 DFQATT, CDR2 SNEGSKA (reference sequence). The sequenced part of the CDR3 DNA is TGCAGTGCTATTCGGGGAGGGACTAGCGGCCGCAATGAG. Translated, it gives CSAIRGGTSGRNE. The CDR3 reads in full as CSAIRGGTSGRNEQFF.

Many counts were recorded for this clone. The CDR3 end falls 3 residues outside the read, so it is completed with the germline J gene. This chain connects TRBV5-1 to TRBJ1-1, with D possibly matching TRBD1 (6 bases). The CDR3 spans 16 residues. V was shortened by 3 bases and J by 1 base, with 16 bases between the two germline ends. Germline lookup yields CDR1 SGHRS and CDR2 YFSETQ. CDR3 DNA (partial): TGCGCCAGCAGCTCCGTCGACCCGGGACAGAACACTGAA. Its translation is CASSSVDPGQNTE. The CDR3 in its entirety is CASSSVDPGQNTEAFF.

This clone was counted at least ten times. Coverage ceases 3 residues before the CDR3 finishes, and the germline J gene fills in the end. The chain recombines TRBV5-4 with TRBJ2-3, with TRBD1 identical over 8 bases. CDR1 is SGHNT, CDR2 YYREEE, per germline (reference sequence). This CDR3 comprises 15 residues. V was clipped by 4 bases and J by 2 bases; unmatched bases: 6. The CDR3 reads CASSTRTGLTDTQYF. Partial CDR3 DNA: TGTGCCAGCAGCACGCGGACAGGGCTCACAGATACG. Filled out from reference TRBV5-4 and TRBJ2-3, the complete variable domain reads ETGVTQSPTHLIKTRGQQVTLRCSSQSGHNTVSWYQQALGQGPQFIFQYYREEENGRGNFPPRFSGLQFPNYSSELNVNALELDDSALYLCASSTRTGLTDTQYFGPGTRLTVL.

This clone was observed at least ten times. CDR3 in amino acids: CASSTGEETQYF. The CDR3 bases that were read are TGTGCCTCGTCCACAGGGGAAGAGACG. The chain employs TRBV10-3 and TRBJ2-3; 7 nucleotides agree with TRBD1. Sequencing ends 3 residues short of the CDR3 end; the germline J gene provides the rest. Germline V lookup: CDR1 ENHRY, CDR2 SYGVKD. The CDR3 has 12 residues.

This clone was counted many times. Sequencing ends 3 residues short of the CDR3 end; the germline J gene provides the rest. V usage is TRBV4-1 and J usage is TRBJ2-2, with D perhaps TRBD1 (5 bases). Germline lookup yields CDR1 MGHRA and CDR2 YSYEKL. The CDR3 has 17 amino acids. The ends were cut back, 0 bases at V and 4 bases at J, with 15 bases in the middle. CDR3 in amino acids: CASSQDNAGYSTGELFF. CDR3 bases read: TGCGCCAGCAGCCAAGACAACGCAGGGTACAGCACCGGGGAG.

This clone has at least ten counts. The missing CDR3 end, 3 residues past where the read stops, is filled in from the germline J gene. The chain joins TRBV2 to TRBJ2-7; D perhaps matches TRBD1 (5 bases). CDR1 SNHLY and CDR2 FYNNEI come from the germline V gene. Trimming took 8 bases from V and 0 from J, leaving 14 bases between them. The CDR3 is 14 amino acids. CDR3 protein: CASQSQGSSYEQYF. The CDR3 DNA, read in part, is TGTGCCAGCCAAAGTCAGGGAAGCTCCTACGAG. The complete variable domain, with remaining parts taken from reference TRBV2 and TRBJ2-7, reads EPEVTQTPSHQVTQMGQEVILRCVPISNHLYFYWYRQILGQKVEFLVSFYNNEISEKSEIFDDQFSVERPDGSNFTLKIRSTKLEDSAMYFCASQSQGSSYEQYFGPGTRLTVT.

This clone was found many times. The CDR3 goes on 3 residues after the read ends, and that part is filled in from the germline J gene. The chain uses TRBV7-6 and TRBJ2-5; 9 bases agree with TRBD1. This CDR3 is 17 amino acids long. Trimming took 3 bases from V and 4 from J; bases not matched to a gene: 12. The germline CDR1 and CDR2 sequences are SGHVS and FNYEAQ. The CDR3 bases that were read are TGTGCCAGCAGCTTTACGCGGACAGGGGCAGGGGCAGAGACC. Amino acid sequence: CASSFTRTGAGAET. The full CDR3 reads CASSFTRTGAGAETQYF.

This clone was seen a few times. The CDR3 end falls 3 residues outside the read, so it is completed with the germline J gene. The chain uses TRBV20-1 and TRBJ2-1, with TRBD2 identical over 13 bases. CDR1 is DFQATT, CDR2 SNEGSKA, per germline (reference sequence). V lost 3 bases, J lost 7 bases, and 6 bases stayed unmatched. This CDR3 spans 15 amino acids. The CDR3 protein is CSARSGTSGKNEQFF. Incomplete CDR3 DNA: TGCAGTGCTAGGTCAGGGACTAGCGGGAAGAATGAG.

The sample holds many counts of this clone. Read coverage stops 3 residues before the CDR3 terminus; the germline J gene supplies the remainder. V gene TRBV5-4 combines with J gene TRBJ1-2; D possibly corresponds to TRBD1 (5 bases). Germline assignment: CDR1 SGHNT and CDR2 YYREEE (reference sequence). Trimming took 4 bases from V and 2 from J, leaving 12 bases between them. The CDR3 is made up of 14 amino acids. The part of the CDR3 DNA that was read is TGTGCCAGCAGCGAGGTTGGGGGGAACTATGGC. It encodes CASSEVGGNYG. The full CDR3 protein is CASSEVGGNYGYTF.

This clone was observed many times. The read terminates 3 residues before the CDR3 end, so the remaining end is supplied by the germline J gene. The chain uses TRBV20-1 and TRBJ2-6, with D possibly matching TRBD2 (6 bases). The ends were cut back, 2 bases at V and 0 bases at J, with 17 bases in the middle. In germline, CDR1 is DFQATT, CDR2 SNEGSKA (reference sequence). The CDR3 runs 18 residues. The CDR3 DNA, read in part, is TGCAGTGCTAGACCAATAGCGGCCCGCAACTCTGGGGCCAACGTC. This translates into CSARPIAARNSGANV. The full CDR3 is CSARPIAARNSGANVLTF.

The sample holds a few counts of this clone. Read data end 3 residues before the CDR3 end; the end is taken from the germline J gene. The chain is built from TRBV20-1 and TRBJ2-5; no clear D gene. From germline, CDR1 is DFQATT and CDR2 SNEGSKA (reference sequence). V was cut by 2 bases and J by 5 bases, with 3 bases left in between. The CDR3 is 10 residues long. Incomplete CDR3 DNA: TGCAGTGCTAGAAGGGAGACC. This translates into CSARRET. The CDR3 as a whole reads CSARRETQYF.

This clone was recorded a few times. The read halts 3 residues ahead of the CDR3 end, with the missing end drawn from the germline J gene. The chain joins TRBV6-1 to TRBJ1-1; 7 bases are a match to TRBD1. The CDR3 totals 16 residues. After removal of 2 bases from V and 2 bases from J, the junction contained 8 bases not matched to a gene. Germline V gene data show CDR1 as MNHNS and CDR2 as SASEGT. The CDR3 DNA, read in part, is TGTGCCAGCAGTGAACTACAGGGGAAAGGTAACACTGAA. It translates to CASSELQGKGNTE. The complete CDR3 sequence is CASSELQGKGNTEAFF.

This clone was picked up a small number of times. The sequence runs out 3 residues before the end of the CDR3; the remainder is reconstructed from the germline J gene. The chain links TRBV6-2 or TRBV6-3 to TRBJ1-1; D is uncertain. The germline V gene has CDR1 MNHEY and CDR2 SVGEGT. The CDR3 is 14 residues long. Partial CDR3 DNA: TGTGCCAGCAAGGTCACGGTAGCATCCTACGAG. As protein: CASKVTVASYE. The complete CDR3 protein is CASKVTVASYEAFF.

The sample holds many counts of this clone. The sequence runs out 3 residues before the end of the CDR3; the remainder is reconstructed from the germline J gene. This chain links TRBV20-1 with TRBJ2-3; 7 bases line up with TRBD2. The V gene end was trimmed by 4 bases and the J gene end by 0 bases; junction bases not matched to a gene: 4. CDR1 is DFQATT, CDR2 SNEGSKA, per germline (reference sequence). The CDR3 has 14 residues. The CDR3 bases that were read are TGCAGTGCTATTAGAGCGGGGAGCACAGATACG. It is translated as CSAIRAGSTDT. The full CDR3 protein is CSAIRAGSTDTQYF.